This T cell receptor beta chain derives from a study of cytomegalovirus exposure and HLA in healthy donors. The CDR3 extends over 14 amino acids. The V end lost 0 bases, the J end lost 4 bases, and 10 bases lay between the germline ends. Germline V gene data show CDR1 as SGHDT and CDR2 as YYEEEE. The method was immunoSEQ multiplex PCR; TCRdb's version includes in-frame clones alone and lacks a portion of them. The repertoire consists of 180,000 or so clones, with around 84% occurring once and the leading ten covering 13%. The chain couples TRBV5-6 to TRBJ1-2; the D is unclear. The sequencing sample was made of PBMCs. The TCR originated in a woman aged 30 to 39 in good health and CMV-seropositive. CDR3 protein: CASSLDPRGYGYTF. The CDR3 nucleotides are TGTGCCAGCAGCTTGGACCCACGCGGCTATGGCTACACCTTC.